These 7 T cell receptor beta chains came from one sample sequenced in a study of identical twins. TCRdb re-analysed the 5' RACE reads in MiXCR, keeping a single row per CDR3 protein. The profile shows 550,000 to 700,000 distinct CDR3 sequences, approximately 22% of them singletons. The same sample was also used in a study of T cells expressing NK-cell markers.

Sequencing input: PBMCs. All receptors come from a woman younger than 30 in good health.

J is TRBJ2-3 and V is TRBV5-6; TRBD2 agrees at 12 bases. The V gene's germline CDR1 is SGHDT and CDR2 YYEEEE. The CDR3 runs 18 residues. Trimming cost V 2 bases and J 2 bases; bases outside gene matches: 9. The CDR3 bases are TGTGCCAGCAGCTTACGGACTAGCGGGATTACTATCACAGATACGCAGTATTTT. The encoded protein is CASSLRTSGITITDTQYF.

CDR3 loop: CASSYGTFGQPQHF. DNA of the CDR3: TGTGCCAGCAGTTACGGGACATTTGGTCAGCCCCAGCATTTT. This chain connects TRBV6-5 to TRBJ1-5; the D gene is possibly TRBD1 (6 bases). The ends were cut back, 2 bases at V and 6 bases at J, with 11 bases in the middle. Germline V gene sequence: CDR1 MNHEY, CDR2 SVGAGI. The length of the CDR3 is 14 residues.

The table lists this clonotype with many counts. The J gene is TRBJ2-5, the V gene TRBV20-1, with D perhaps TRBD1 or TRBD2 (5 bases each). V was clipped by 0 bases and J by 4 bases, with 9 bases between them. The germline V gene has CDR1 DFQATT and CDR2 SNEGSKA (reference sequence). The CDR3 length is 13 residues. CDR3 nucleotides: TGCAGTGCTAGAGATTGGGGGAGAGAGACCCAGTACTTC. Protein: CSARDWGRETQYF.

This clonotype was counted a few times. The rearrangement joins TRBV7-2 to TRBJ2-1; a weak D match, TRBD2 (5 bases). Trimming shortened V by 3 bases and J by 6 bases, and 9 bases separated the two germline ends. Germline V gives CDR1 SGHTA, CDR2 FQGNSA. The CDR3 length is 13 residues. Here the CDR3 DNA reads TGTGCCAGCAGCTTCTTAGCGAGCAATGAGCAGTTCTTC. Protein sequence: CASSFLASNEQFF.

V usage is TRBV14 and J usage is TRBJ2-1, with 7 bases identical to TRBD2. Germline CDR1 is SGHDN and CDR2 is FVKESK. The CDR3 is 16 amino acids. With V trimmed by 3 bases and J by 4 bases, 9 bases remained unmatched. CDR3 sequence reads: CASSHYGGGIYNEQFF. CDR3 coding DNA: TGTGCCAGCAGCCATTATGGGGGGGGGATTTACAATGAGCAGTTCTTC.

The CDR3 region is CSVEPQGLRNEQYF. The CDR3 coding sequence is TGCAGCGTTGAACCACAGGGGTTGCGAAACGAGCAGTACTTC. The chain joins TRBV29-1 to TRBJ2-7; 7 bases are shared with TRBD1. Germline lookup yields CDR1 SQVTM and CDR2 ANQGSEA. J lost 5 bases, V lost 2 bases, and 9 bases had no gene match. The CDR3 has 14 amino acids.

Written as DNA, the CDR3 is TGCAGTGTAGAGAGGGGCCAAGAGACCCAGTACTTC. Protein sequence: CSVERGQETQYF. This rearrangement joins TRBV20-1 to TRBJ2-5; D is perhaps TRBD1 or TRBD2 (5 bases each). From germline, CDR1 is DFQATT and CDR2 SNEGSKA (reference sequence). Trimming left V 7 bases short and J 1 base short, with 10 bases between. This CDR3 contains 12 residues.